This is a list of T cell receptor beta chains from one sample in a study of immune cell composition in non-small cell lung cancer. The table came from immunoSEQ multiplex PCR; TCRdb's copy has only in-frame clones and leaves some out. The data contain 6,600 or so clones, 78% of them singletons. Source material: lung tumor tissue. Receptors were obtained from a human donor with non-small cell lung cancer. Both conserved end residues are part of each CDR3. Fields, in order: V gene, D gene, J gene, clone size, CDR3 DNA, CDR3 protein. A D gene is named only where the DNA matches it firmly. Rows may omit the clone size; those that give it use once, few, many or a size class.

V gene: TRBV18; D gene: TRBD2; J gene: TRBJ2-5; clone size: .; CDR3 DNA: TGTGCCAGCTCACCAGGGAGGGAACAAGAGACCCAGTACTTC; CDR3 protein: CASSPGREQETQYF
V gene: TRBV23-1; D gene: .; J gene: TRBJ2-5; clone size: .; CDR3 DNA: TGCGCCAGCAGTCCCACGGGACTCTCTATAAAGACCCAGTACTTC; CDR3 protein: CASSPTGLSIKTQYF
V gene: TRBV28; D gene: TRBD1; J gene: TRBJ2-4; clone size: .; CDR3 DNA: TGTGCCAGCAGTTTGGGGGGGACAGGGGGAAACATTCAGTACTTC; CDR3 protein: CASSLGGTGGNIQYF
V gene: TRBV7-8; D gene: .; J gene: TRBJ2-7; clone size: .; CDR3 DNA: TGTGCCAGCAGCTATGGGGGGGCGGGGAACTCCTACGAGCAGTACTTC; CDR3 protein: CASSYGGAGNSYEQYF
V gene: TRBV28; D gene: .; J gene: TRBJ2-5; clone size: .; CDR3 DNA: TGTGCCAGCAGGTCAGGGTGGGAGACCCAGTACTTC; CDR3 protein: CASRSGWETQYF
V gene: TRBV7-8; D gene: TRBD1; J gene: TRBJ1-4; clone size: .; CDR3 DNA: TGTGCCAGCAGCCTGGATGACAGGGGACGCGAAAAACTGTTTTTT; CDR3 protein: CASSLDDRGREKLFF
V gene: TRBV2; D gene: .; J gene: TRBJ2-1; clone size: .; CDR3 DNA: TGTGCCATCCCGGGCGGGACCATTACCTACAATGAGCAGTTCTTC; CDR3 protein: CAIPGGTITYNEQFF
V gene: TRBV5-1; D gene: .; J gene: TRBJ2-6; clone size: .; CDR3 DNA: TGCGCCAGCAGCTTGGTAGGGGGTCGGTCGACCAACGTCCTGACTTTC; CDR3 protein: CASSLVGGRSTNVLTF
V gene: TRBV28; D gene: .; J gene: TRBJ1-5; clone size: .; CDR3 DNA: TGTGCCAGCAGTTTATTAGGGGTTGGGAGCAATCAGCCCCAGCATTTT; CDR3 protein: CASSLLGVGSNQPQHF
V gene: TRBV28; D gene: .; J gene: TRBJ2-7; clone size: .; CDR3 DNA: TGTGCCAGCGAACCCCCGGGGGTCTACGAGCAGTACTTC; CDR3 protein: CASEPPGVYEQYF
V gene: TRBV5-1; D gene: .; J gene: TRBJ2-5; clone size: .; CDR3 DNA: TGCGCCAGCGGCCTCGCGACAGCTAAGGAGACCCAGTACTTC; CDR3 protein: CASGLATAKETQYF
V gene: TRBV4-2; D gene: TRBD2; J gene: TRBJ2-2; clone size: .; CDR3 DNA: TGTGCCAGCAGCCAAGATTTTAGCGGGGGAACCGGGGAGCTGTTTTTT; CDR3 protein: CASSQDFSGGTGELFF
V gene: TRBV11-2; D gene: TRBD1; J gene: TRBJ1-4; clone size: .; CDR3 DNA: TGTGCCAGCAGCTTAGTGACAGGGGATGAAAAACTGTTTTTT; CDR3 protein: CASSLVTGDEKLFF
V gene: TRBV18; D gene: .; J gene: TRBJ1-2; clone size: .; CDR3 DNA: TGTGCCAGCTCAGCGGGTCCAGACCCTAGCTATGGCTACACCTTC; CDR3 protein: CASSAGPDPSYGYTF
V gene: TRBV13; D gene: .; J gene: TRBJ2-6; clone size: .; CDR3 DNA: TGTGCCAGCAGCTTACGGCCGGGGTGGTCTGGGGCCAACGTCCTGACTTTC; CDR3 protein: CASSLRPGWSGANVLTF
V gene: TRBV5-1; D gene: .; J gene: TRBJ2-2; clone size: .; CDR3 DNA: TGCGCCAGCAGCCTCGGTGCTACGAACACCGGGGAGCTGTTTTTT; CDR3 protein: CASSLGATNTGELFF
V gene: TRBV29-1; D gene: TRBD2; J gene: TRBJ2-3; clone size: .; CDR3 DNA: TGCAGCGTGAACGGACTAGCCCAGAGGGGCACAGATACGCAGTATTTT; CDR3 protein: CSVNGLAQRGTDTQYF
V gene: TRBV30; D gene: .; J gene: TRBJ1-6; clone size: .; CDR3 DNA: TGTGCCTGGAGCCGGACAGTTCAACCCCTCCACTTT; CDR3 protein: CAWSRTVQPLHF
V gene: TRBV13; D gene: .; J gene: TRBJ2-5; clone size: .; CDR3 DNA: TGTGCCAGCGCCACCGAGTACCAAGAGACCCAGTACTTC; CDR3 protein: CASATEYQETQYF
V gene: TRBV7-6; D gene: .; J gene: TRBJ2-7; clone size: .; CDR3 DNA: TGTGCCAGCAGCTTAGGCGGGGTGAACTACGAGCAGTACTTC; CDR3 protein: CASSLGGVNYEQYF
V gene: TRBV18; D gene: .; J gene: TRBJ2-1; clone size: .; CDR3 DNA: TGTGCCAGCTCACTTTACAGGGACCCTTACAATGAGCAGTTCTTC; CDR3 protein: CASSLYRDPYNEQFF
V gene: TRBV4-1; D gene: .; J gene: TRBJ2-6; clone size: once; CDR3 DNA: TGCGCCAGCAGCCAAGCCACAGGGTTTCCCTCTGGGGCCAACGTCCTGACTTTC; CDR3 protein: CASSQATGFPSGANVLTF
V gene: TRBV9; D gene: TRBD1; J gene: TRBJ1-1; clone size: .; CDR3 DNA: TGTGCCAGCAGCGTTAGCAGTCAGGGGGCAGCCACTGAAGCTTTCTTT; CDR3 protein: CASSVSSQGAATEAFF
V gene: TRBV2; D gene: .; J gene: TRBJ1-1; clone size: .; CDR3 DNA: TGTGCCAGCAGTGAAGGAAATCGGGTCCTCAACACTGAAGCTTTCTTT; CDR3 protein: CASSEGNRVLNTEAFF
V gene: TRBV4-1; D gene: .; J gene: TRBJ2-7; clone size: .; CDR3 DNA: TGTGCCGCCCAGAACGGGGGCGAGCAGTACTTC; CDR3 protein: CAAQNGGEQYF
V gene: TRBV27; D gene: .; J gene: TRBJ1-6; clone size: .; CDR3 DNA: TGTGCCAGCAGTTTATCTGCCACTGGTAATTCACCCCTCCACTTT; CDR3 protein: CASSLSATGNSPLHF
V gene: TRBV5-4; D gene: TRBD1; J gene: TRBJ1-1; clone size: few; CDR3 DNA: TGTGCCAGCAGCTTAGGACAGGGGCGTGGGAACACTGAAGCTTTCTTT; CDR3 protein: CASSLGQGRGNTEAFF
V gene: TRBV5-4; D gene: TRBD1; J gene: TRBJ1-2; clone size: .; CDR3 DNA: TGTGCCAGCAGCTTGGAGGCGACAGGGGTCGGCTACACCTTC; CDR3 protein: CASSLEATGVGYTF
V gene: TRBV6-1; D gene: .; J gene: TRBJ1-5; clone size: .; CDR3 DNA: TGTGCCAGCAGTGGGAGCGGGGATCAGCCCCAGCATTTT; CDR3 protein: CASSGSGDQPQHF
V gene: TRBV27; D gene: .; J gene: TRBJ2-7; clone size: few; CDR3 DNA: TGTGCCAGCAGTGAGACTCTGAACGAGCAGTACTTC; CDR3 protein: CASSETLNEQYF
V gene: TRBV10-1; D gene: .; J gene: TRBJ2-5; clone size: .; CDR3 DNA: TGCGCCAGCAGTGGATCTCGAGGGTTAGGGGAGACCCAGTACTTC; CDR3 protein: CASSGSRGLGETQYF
V gene: TRBV6-5; D gene: .; J gene: TRBJ1-4; clone size: .; CDR3 DNA: TGTGCCAGCAGTTACCTGGGACATAAAGAAAAACTGTTTTTT; CDR3 protein: CASSYLGHKEKLFF
V gene: TRBV5-1; D gene: TRBD1; J gene: TRBJ1-1; clone size: .; CDR3 DNA: TGCGCCAGCAGCGCCGGACAGGGGGACACTGAAGCTTTCTTT; CDR3 protein: CASSAGQGDTEAFF
V gene: TRBV28; D gene: .; J gene: TRBJ1-1; clone size: few; CDR3 DNA: TGTGCCAGCAGATCCGCTTCCCGGGTGAGCGACACTGAAGCTTTCTTT; CDR3 protein: CASRSASRVSDTEAFF
V gene: TRBV28; D gene: .; J gene: TRBJ2-1; clone size: .; CDR3 DNA: TGTGCCAGCAGTCCCCCTGGGGGGAGAAGCCGCAATGAGCAGTTCTTC; CDR3 protein: CASSPPGGRSRNEQFF
V gene: TRBV5-1; D gene: TRBD1; J gene: TRBJ2-7; clone size: .; CDR3 DNA: TGCGCCAGCAGCTTGGAGGGACAGGGGGCTCGTGAGCAGTACTTC; CDR3 protein: CASSLEGQGAREQYF
V gene: TRBV6-1; D gene: .; J gene: TRBJ1-1; clone size: .; CDR3 DNA: TGTGCCAGCAGGGACCCAGGGGATGCTGAAGCTTTCTTT; CDR3 protein: CASRDPGDAEAFF